This TCR beta chain was recovered during a study of vaccination and CD4 T cells after COVID-19 (dated 2022 in TCRdb). About the full investigation: Convalescent patients had a positive SARS-CoV-2 result on nasal swab PCR, and of these patients, some 10 had mild disease and one had severe disease. In ten to eleven COVID-19 convalescent patients and a few infection-naive healthy vaccine recipients, the spike-specific CD4+ TCR repertoire before mRNA vaccination was compared with the repertoire after mRNA vaccination. For stimulating the cultures, overlapping spike peptide pools were used, derived from SARS-CoV-2 as well as from the common cold coronaviruses HCoV-NL63, HCoV-OC43 and HCoV-229E. Post-COVID blood samples were collected from convalescent patients a median of around 100 days after diagnosis, with a range of about 30 to 180 days. For three convalescent patients, samples were collected at an early post-vaccination timepoint (day 14) as well as at a late post-vaccination timepoint (days 161 to 241). The time from the second vaccine dose to post-vaccine blood sampling had a median of roughly 77 days and ranged from about 12 to 250 days. Two doses of either the Pfizer-BioNTech BNT162b2 vaccine (n=8) or the Moderna mRNA-1273 vaccine (n=2) were administered to participants. The convalescent cohort comprised six males and four females, including two Hispanic individuals, seven Caucasians, two Asians and one multiracial person. As controls, cultures received a CEFX viral epitope pool (the positive control), an HIV-1 Nef peptide pool (the negative control), or no peptide at all.

Paper-wide results and their limitations: The median number of SARS-CoV-2-reactive clonotypes rose from approximately 20 after infection to roughly 38 after vaccination, but the change was not significant. The number of convalescent patients in the study was relatively small, and the study did not examine early timepoints following natural infection. In convalescent patients, nearly all vaccine-specific clones (304 of 307) were found to be mono-reactive for SARS-CoV-2 spike rather than cross-reactive with common cold coronaviruses. Among convalescent patients, a median about 86% of the SARS-CoV-2-reactive clones seen after vaccination appeared only after vaccination, which suggests priming specific to the vaccine.

The time point label of this sample denotes: late sampling 161 to 241 days after vaccination in a few convalescent patients. In the paper's terms, the treatment or condition label means: 10-day PBMC culture with coronavirus spike peptide pools or control peptides (ViraFEST assay). The ViraFEST assay was used in the study, in which antigen-specific T cells were expanded with peptide pools and expanded clonotypes were subsequently identified by TCR sequencing. The convalescent patients' positive SARS-CoV-2 PCR tests fell between March and December 2020, which was before the Alpha, Beta and Delta variants emerged in the United States. Two million PBMCs per well were cultured in IMDM with roughly 5% human AB serum and 8.5 to 10 IU/ml IL-2, plus 10 ug/ml peptide pools. On days 3 and 7, half of the culture medium was replaced with fresh IL-2-containing medium. After 10 days of culture, CD4+ T cells were isolated by negative selection with the EasySep CD4+ T cell isolation kit. Ficoll-Paque Plus gradient centrifugation was used to isolate PBMCs from whole blood, and the isolated PBMCs were then either used fresh or cryopreserved at -140C. Culture conditions were generally each tested in triplicate wells.

The germline ends are 6 bases apart after V is trimmed by 0 bases and J by 4 bases. CDR3 length: 13 amino acids, cysteine to phenylalanine. The DNA shown is the 39-base CDR3, in frame from base 1. CDR1 and CDR2, per the germline V gene, are SGHAT and FQNNGV. Library construction relied on PCR. At the Johns Hopkins FTIC core, DNA from the cultured CD4+ T cells underwent TCR sequencing with the Oncomine TCR Beta short-read assay. The QIAamp micro DNA kit was used to extract genomic DNA from the cultured CD4+ T cells. Oncomine TCR Beta libraries from cultured CD4+ T cells were pooled using unique dual indexes and sequenced on an Illumina iSeq 100. Processing in the source paper ran as follows. Non-productive sequences were removed, and CDR3s not starting with C, not ending with F or W, or shorter than 7 amino acids were discarded. Antigen-specific clonotypes were identified with the MANAFEST web application by comparing peptide-stimulated wells with reference and other culture wells. An FDR below 0.05, an odds ratio above 5, and a productive frequency above 0.1% in at least two of three replicate wells were required for clones to be considered positive. A clonotype was classed as cross-reactive if the clonotype showed significant expansion both in SARS-CoV-2 spike wells and in at least one common cold coronavirus spike condition. Using R version 3.6.1, CDR3 homology was evaluated through Levenshtein distances (stringdist) along with unrooted phylogenetic trees (ape). TCRdb reworked the public reads: Q25 trimming with fastp, MiXCR clone assembly, productive beta chains retained. Under each unique CDR3 protein, matching rows form one entry showing the most common genes and DNA. TCRdb, rather than the study authors, made the V and J calls. The sample profile shows under 20,000 distinct CDR3 sequences; approximately 56% of them were found once. The top ten clones comprise 21% of the sample.

As concerns this clonotype: Its specific antigen is unknown. Per-base quality was not reported, and no clone a single base away is much larger than it.

The sequence was obtained from a human donor who had recovered from COVID-19. The rearranged chain carries TRBV11-2 and TRBJ1-2; there is no confident call for the D gene. The source was CD4+ T cells from blood, cultured in vitro, collected about 7 months after SARS-CoV-2 vaccination. CDR3 loop: CASSLDLSYGYTF. The sequenced DNA is TGTGCCAGCAGCTTAGATCTGAGCTATGGCTACACCTTC. Outside the CDR3, residues come from the reference TRBV11-2 and TRBJ1-2 proteins, so the full variable domain is: EAGVAQSPRYKIIEKRQSVAFWCNPISGHATLYWYQQILGQGPKLLIQFQNNGVVDDSQLPKDRFSAERLKGVDSTLKIQPAKLEDSAVYLCASSLDLSYGYTFGSGTRLTVV.